The source of this T cell receptor (beta chain) is a study of cytomegalovirus exposure and HLA in healthy donors. All donors participated as healthy donors of bone marrow. Germline V gives CDR1 SNHLY, CDR2 FYNNEI. J gave up 10 bases and V 6 bases, and 9 bases lay outside the gene matches. The CDR3 consists of 13 residues. PCR amplification relied on 60 Vbeta primers (plus 13 Jbeta primers). Produced via immunoSEQ multiplex PCR; TCRdb's table is partial and in-frame only. The sample holds 130,000 or so clones, roughly three quarters seen once. This TCR was recovered from a woman aged 60-70 years in good health and CMV-seronegative. Sequencing was performed on PBMCs. The chain recombines TRBV2 with TRBJ1-1; 9 bases line up with TRBD1. CDR3 loop: CASRGQGPWGAFF. The CDR3 DNA reads TGTGCCAGCAGGGGACAGGGCCCCTGGGGAGCTTTCTTT.